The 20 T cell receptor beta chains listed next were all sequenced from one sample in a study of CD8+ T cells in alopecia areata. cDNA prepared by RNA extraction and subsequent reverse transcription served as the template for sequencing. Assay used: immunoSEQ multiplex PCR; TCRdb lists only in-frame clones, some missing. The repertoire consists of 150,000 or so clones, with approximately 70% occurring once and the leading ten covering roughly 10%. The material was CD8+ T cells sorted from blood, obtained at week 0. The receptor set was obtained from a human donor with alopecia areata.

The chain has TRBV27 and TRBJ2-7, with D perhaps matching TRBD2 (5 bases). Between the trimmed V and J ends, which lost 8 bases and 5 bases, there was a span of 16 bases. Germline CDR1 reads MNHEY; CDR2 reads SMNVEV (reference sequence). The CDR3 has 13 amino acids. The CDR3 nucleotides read TGTGCCAGCTCATCAGGCGGGCGCCACGAGCAGTACTTC. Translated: CASSSGGRHEQYF.

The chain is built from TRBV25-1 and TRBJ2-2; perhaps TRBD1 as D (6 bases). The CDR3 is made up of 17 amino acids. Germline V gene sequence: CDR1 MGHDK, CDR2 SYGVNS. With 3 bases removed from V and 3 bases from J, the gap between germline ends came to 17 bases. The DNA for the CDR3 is TGTGCCAGCAGTGATCCCCACCAGGGGCGATACACCGGGGAGCTGTTTTTT. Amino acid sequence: CASSDPHQGRYTGELFF.

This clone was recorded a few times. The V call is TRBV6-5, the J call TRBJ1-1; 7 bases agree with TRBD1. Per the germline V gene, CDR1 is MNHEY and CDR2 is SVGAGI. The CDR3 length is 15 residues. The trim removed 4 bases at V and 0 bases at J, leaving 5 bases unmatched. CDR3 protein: CASSLVGQMNTEAFF. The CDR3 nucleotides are TGTGCCAGCAGTTTAGTGGGACAGATGAACACTGAAGCTTTCTTT.

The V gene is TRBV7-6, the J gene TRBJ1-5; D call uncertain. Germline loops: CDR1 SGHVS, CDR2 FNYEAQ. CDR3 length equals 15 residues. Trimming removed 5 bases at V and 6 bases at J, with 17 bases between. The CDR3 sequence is CASSPTPGSGQPQHF. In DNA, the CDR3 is TGTGCCAGCAGCCCGACCCCCGGTTCGGGTCAGCCCCAGCATTTT.

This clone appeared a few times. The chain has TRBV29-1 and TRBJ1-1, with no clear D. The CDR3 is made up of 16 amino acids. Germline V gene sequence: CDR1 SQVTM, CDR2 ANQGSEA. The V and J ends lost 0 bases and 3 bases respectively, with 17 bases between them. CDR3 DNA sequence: TGCAGCGTTGAAGATGGAAGGGCCGAGTGGGACACTGAAGCTTTCTTT. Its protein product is CSVEDGRAEWDTEAFF. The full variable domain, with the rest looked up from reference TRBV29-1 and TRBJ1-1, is SAVISQKPSRDICQRGTSLTIQCQVDSQVTMMFWYRQQPGQSLTLIATANQGSEATYESGFVIDKFPISRPNLTFSTLTVSNMSPEDSSIYLCSVEDGRAEWDTEAFFGQGTRLTVV.

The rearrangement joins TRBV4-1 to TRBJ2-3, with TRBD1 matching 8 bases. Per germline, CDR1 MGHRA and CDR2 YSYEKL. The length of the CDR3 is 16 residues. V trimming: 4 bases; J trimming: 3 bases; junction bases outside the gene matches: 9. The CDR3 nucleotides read TGCGCCAGCAGCCGGCCGGGACAGGATATAACAGATACGCAGTATTTT. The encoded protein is CASSRPGQDITDTQYF.

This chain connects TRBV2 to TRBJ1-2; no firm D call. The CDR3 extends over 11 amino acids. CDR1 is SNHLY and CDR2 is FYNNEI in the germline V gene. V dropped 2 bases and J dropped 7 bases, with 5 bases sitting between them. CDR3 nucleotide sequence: TGTGCCAGCAGTGAACGGCCTGGCTACACCTTC. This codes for CASSERPGYTF.

The CDR3 region is CASSFGGMNTEAFF. The CDR3 coding sequence is TGTGCCAGCAGCTTTGGAGGGATGAACACTGAAGCTTTCTTT. V and J are TRBV5-4 and TRBJ1-1, with D hard to call. The ends were cut back, 2 bases at V and 0 bases at J, with 8 bases in the middle. There are 14 residues in the CDR3. Germline CDR1 and CDR2: SGHNT and YYREEE (reference sequence).

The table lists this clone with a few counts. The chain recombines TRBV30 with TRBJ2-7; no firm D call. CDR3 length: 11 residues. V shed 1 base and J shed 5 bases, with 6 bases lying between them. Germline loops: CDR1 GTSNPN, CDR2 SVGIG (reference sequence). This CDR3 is CAWSGGNEQYF. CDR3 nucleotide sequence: TGTGCCTGGAGTGGAGGAAACGAGCAGTACTTC.

The DNA for the CDR3 is TGTGCCAGCAGCTTAAGGCCGGGGGGCACAGATACGCAGTATTTT. Translation: CASSLRPGGTDTQYF. The rearrangement links TRBV11-2 to TRBJ2-3, with a tentative D call TRBD2 (6 bases). Looked up from germline, CDR1 is SGHAT and CDR2 is FQNNGV. V lost 2 bases, J lost 1 base, and 10 bases lay in between. This CDR3 region has 15 residues.

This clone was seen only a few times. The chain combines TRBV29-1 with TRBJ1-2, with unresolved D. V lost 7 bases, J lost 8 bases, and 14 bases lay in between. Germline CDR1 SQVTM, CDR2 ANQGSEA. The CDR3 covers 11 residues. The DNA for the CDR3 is TGCAGCGGAGAAGTCGGTTCCGGCTACACCTTC. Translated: CSGEVGSGYTF.

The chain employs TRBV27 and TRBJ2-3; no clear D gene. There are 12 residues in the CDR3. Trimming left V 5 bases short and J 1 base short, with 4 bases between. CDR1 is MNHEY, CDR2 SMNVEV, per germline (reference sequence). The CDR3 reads CASSPRTDTQYF. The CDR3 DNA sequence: TGTGCCAGCAGTCCGCGCACAGATACGCAGTATTTT.

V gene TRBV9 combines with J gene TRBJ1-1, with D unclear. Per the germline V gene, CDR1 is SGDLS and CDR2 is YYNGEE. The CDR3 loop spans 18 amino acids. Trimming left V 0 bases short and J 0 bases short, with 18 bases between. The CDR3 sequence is CASSVETQPGPMNTEAFF. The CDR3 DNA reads TGTGCCAGCAGCGTAGAGACCCAACCTGGGCCCATGAACACTGAAGCTTTCTTT. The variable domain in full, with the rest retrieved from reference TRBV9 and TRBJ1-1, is DSGVTQTPKHLITATGQRVTLRCSPRSGDLSVYWYQQSLDQGLQFLIQYYNGEERAKGNILERFSAQQFPDLHSELNLSSLELGDSALYFCASSVETQPGPMNTEAFFGQGTRLTVV.

The DNA for the CDR3 is TGTGCCAGCAGTGCGGCGTCCAGCACAGATACGCAGTATTTT. Residues: CASSAASSTDTQYF. The chain has TRBV25-1 and TRBJ2-3, with D unclear. This CDR3 is built from 14 residues. Germline V gene sequence: CDR1 MGHDK, CDR2 SYGVNS. V was pared by 4 bases and J by 0 bases, with 8 bases between. The whole variable domain, remainder taken from reference TRBV25-1 and TRBJ2-3, is EADIYQTPRYLVIGTGKKITLECSQTMGHDKMYWYQQDPGMELHLIHYSYGVNSTEKGDLSSESTVSRIRTEHFPLTLESARPSHTSQYLCASSAASSTDTQYFGPGTRLTVL.

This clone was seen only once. This CDR3 is CASTLPSGYEQYF. In DNA form, the CDR3 reads TGTGCCAGCACTCTACCCAGTGGATACGAGCAGTACTTC. The chain links TRBV5-6 to TRBJ2-7, with D uncertain. Germline values: CDR1 SGHDT, CDR2 YYEEEE. The germline V and J ends were trimmed by 6 bases and 4 bases, with 14 bases remaining between them. This CDR3 has 13 amino acids.

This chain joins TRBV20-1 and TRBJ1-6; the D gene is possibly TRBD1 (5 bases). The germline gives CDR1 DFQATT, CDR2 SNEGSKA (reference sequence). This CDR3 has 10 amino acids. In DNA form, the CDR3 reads TGCAGGGGGCGAGATTCACCCCTCCACTTT. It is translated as CRGRDSPLHF.

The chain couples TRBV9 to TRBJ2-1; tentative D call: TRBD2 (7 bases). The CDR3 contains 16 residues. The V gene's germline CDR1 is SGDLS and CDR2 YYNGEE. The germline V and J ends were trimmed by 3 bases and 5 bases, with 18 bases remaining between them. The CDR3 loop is CASSARGAKINNEQFF. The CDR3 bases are TGTGCCAGCAGCGCCCGGGGGGCCAAAATTAACAATGAGCAGTTCTTC.

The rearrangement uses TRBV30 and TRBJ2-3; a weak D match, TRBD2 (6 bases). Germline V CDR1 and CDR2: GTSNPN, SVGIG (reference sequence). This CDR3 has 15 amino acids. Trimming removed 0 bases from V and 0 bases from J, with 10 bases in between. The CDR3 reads CAWSVGRGSTDTQYF. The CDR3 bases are TGTGCCTGGAGTGTCGGTCGGGGGAGCACAGATACGCAGTATTTT.

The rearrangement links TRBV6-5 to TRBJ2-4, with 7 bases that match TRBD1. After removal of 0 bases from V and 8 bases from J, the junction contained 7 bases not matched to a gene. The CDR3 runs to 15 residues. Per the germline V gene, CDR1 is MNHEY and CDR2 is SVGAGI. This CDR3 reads CASSYSAGGRDIQYF. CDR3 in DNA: TGTGCCAGCAGTTACTCGGCAGGGGGAAGGGACATTCAGTACTTC.

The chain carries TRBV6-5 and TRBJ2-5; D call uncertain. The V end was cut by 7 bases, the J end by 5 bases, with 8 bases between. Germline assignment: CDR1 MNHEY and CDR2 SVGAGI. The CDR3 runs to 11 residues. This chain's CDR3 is CASTDGETQYF. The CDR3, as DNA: TGTGCCAGCACCGACGGGGAGACCCAGTACTTC.